This T cell receptor (beta chain) originates from a study of blood T cells in healthy people across ages. In the study overall: Researchers report that template switching captured about one barcoded beta molecule per two T cells.

CDR3 size: 11 residues. Trimming cost V 7 bases and J 11 bases, with 13 bases left between them. Whole-study findings and limits: Naive T cell percentage and TCR beta diversity correlated strongly. Fewer expanded clones and more diversity marked long-lived versus aged donors.

Through a sample-barcoded 5' primer and a J-beta primer mix, a second PCR was run for roughly 6 to 12 cycles. The template-switch adaptor was a 5' adaptor with 12 random nucleotides. It tagged each cDNA molecule. From the 5' RACE reads, TCRdb called clonotypes with MiXCR, one entry per CDR3 protein. The data hold approximately 790,000 distinct CDR3 sequences, with 62% observed a single time. In this sample, this clonotype turned up a few times. Its antigen is currently unknown. The sequenced material came from blood. J is TRBJ2-3 and V is TRBV12-3 or TRBV12-4; tentatively, D is TRBD2 (5 bases). This TCR came from a man between 25 and 39 years old in good health. The CDR3, as DNA: TGTGCCAGCACCCTGGGGAGTGAGCAGTATTTT. Protein product: CASTLGSEQYF.